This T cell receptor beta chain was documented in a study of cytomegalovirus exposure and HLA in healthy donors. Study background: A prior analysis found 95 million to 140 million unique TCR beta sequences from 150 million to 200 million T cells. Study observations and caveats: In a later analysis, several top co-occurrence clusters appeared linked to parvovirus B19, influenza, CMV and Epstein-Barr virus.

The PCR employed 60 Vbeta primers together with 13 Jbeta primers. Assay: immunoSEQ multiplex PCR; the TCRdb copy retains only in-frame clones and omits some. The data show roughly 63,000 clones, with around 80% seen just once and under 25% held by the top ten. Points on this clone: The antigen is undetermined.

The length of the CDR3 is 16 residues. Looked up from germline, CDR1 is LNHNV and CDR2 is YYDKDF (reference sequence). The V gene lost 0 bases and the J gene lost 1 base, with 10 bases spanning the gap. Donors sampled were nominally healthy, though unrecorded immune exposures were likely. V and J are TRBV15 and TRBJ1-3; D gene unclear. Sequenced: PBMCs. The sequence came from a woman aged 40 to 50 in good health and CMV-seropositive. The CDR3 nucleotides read TGTGCCACCAGCAGAGATCGAGTCGGGTCTGGAAACACCATATATTTT. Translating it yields CATSRDRVGSGNTIYF.